This T cell receptor beta chain is from a study of response to subunit inactivated influenza vaccine. The study's findings and limits: Seasonal influenza vaccination, on each occasion, was suggested by the authors to recruit few new T cells.

From the RT-PCR reads, TCRdb called clonotypes with MiXCR, one entry per CDR3 protein. The top ten hold roughly 11% of the sample, which has almost 600,000 distinct CDR3 sequences, around 15% seen once. This clonotype was seen repeatedly, ten times or more. Its antigen is as yet unknown. The V gene end was trimmed by 6 bases and the J gene end by 5 bases; junction bases not matched to a gene: 6. The CDR3 covers 14 residues. Germline assignment: CDR1 SGHTA and CDR2 FQGNSA. The rearrangement joins TRBV7-2 to TRBJ2-1, with 8 bases that match TRBD2. The TCR sequence derives from a man aged 50-59 years who received an inactivated influenza vaccine. The source was PBMCs from blood, collected approximately 13 days after vaccination. Written as DNA, the CDR3 is TGTGCCAGCAGTTTTCGGCGGGGGGACAATGAGCAGTTCTTC. Protein product: CASSFRRGDNEQFF.